Included here is one TCR beta chain sequence, with context. Its antigen is not identified. The assay was immunoSEQ multiplex PCR, and TCRdb's table has in-frame clones only and misses some. Here the sample spans some 30,000 clones, roughly 85% being singletons. Before sequencing, viral peptide pools were used by the ViraFEST assay to expand antigen-specific CD4+ T cells. Following a roughly 9-day culture, CD4+ T cells were purified. Participants completed two doses of the BNT162b2 or mRNA-1273 vaccine. This sample stems from a study of vaccination effects on CD4 cells after COVID-19. The TCR sequence derives from a human donor who received a COVID-19 vaccine. Some clones in this sample may be carry-over from other donors' samples. Source: CD4+ T cells from PBMCs cultured with HCoV-NL63 spike peptides, taken after COVID-19 vaccination.

The chain's CDR3 is CASSEYQGQGYNEQFF. Here the CDR3 DNA reads TGTGCCAGCTCCGAGTATCAGGGACAGGGATACAATGAGCAGTTCTTC. The rearrangement uses TRBV18 and TRBJ2-1; TRBD1 agrees at 9 bases. The CDR3 sequence is 16 residues long. Germline assignment: CDR1 KGHSH and CDR2 LQKENI. The V and J ends lost 6 bases and 4 bases, in that order; junction bases with no gene match: 10.